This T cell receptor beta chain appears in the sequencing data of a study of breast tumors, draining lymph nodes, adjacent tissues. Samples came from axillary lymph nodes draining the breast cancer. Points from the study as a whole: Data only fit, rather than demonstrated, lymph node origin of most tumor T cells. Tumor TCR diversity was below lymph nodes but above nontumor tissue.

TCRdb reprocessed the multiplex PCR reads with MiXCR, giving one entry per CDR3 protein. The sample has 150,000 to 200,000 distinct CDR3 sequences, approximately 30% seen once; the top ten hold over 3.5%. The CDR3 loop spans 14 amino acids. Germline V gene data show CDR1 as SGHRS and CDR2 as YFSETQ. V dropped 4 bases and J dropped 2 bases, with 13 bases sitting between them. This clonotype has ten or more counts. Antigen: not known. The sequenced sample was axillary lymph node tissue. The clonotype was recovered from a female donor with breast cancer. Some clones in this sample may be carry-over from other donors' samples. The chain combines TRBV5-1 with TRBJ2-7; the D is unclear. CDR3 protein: CASSPTDSAYEQYF. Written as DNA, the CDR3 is TGCGCCAGCAGCCCCACCGACTCAGCCTACGAGCAGTACTTC.